Given below is one TCR beta chain in context. This clone's antigen is unknown. No much larger clone exists at a distance of one base, and base qualities are not known. Library creation used the immunoSEQ multiplex PCR assay. The paper's data handling went like this. To diagnose cytomegalovirus status from the catalog of TCR beta chain sequences, a statistical classification framework was built. The source is immuneACCESS, and TCRdb retained only in-frame sequences with V and J called. Part of the clones is not carried over; for the studies checked, unresolved V genes explain less than half of this, and the remainder is unexplained. V and J calls and clone size are copied from that table; D and trimming were computed from the DNA. The sample yields tens of thousands of clones; 85% to 95% were counted once. The ten largest clonotypes hold 0.9% to 1.4% of the sample. This record belongs to a study of cytomegalovirus exposure and HLA in healthy donors (TCRdb year 2017). Looking at the study overall: According to a later analysis, the 120 or so validation repertoires were produced on the same platform as the approximately 600 repertoires of the first cohort. The study aimed to test whether cataloging public T cell receptors could reveal signatures of past pathogen exposure. In addition to the first cohort of approximately 670 subjects, a separate validation cohort of 130 or so different subjects was used. To predict cytomegalovirus infection status, the study brought together high-throughput TCR immunosequencing, statistical association of individual TCRs with disease status, and machine learning. Summary of the overall study and its limitations: The validation cohort had no HLA typing available for a later analysis, so co-occurrence within that cohort was assessed over all 120 or so repertoires. In the study, some 160 TCR beta chains were listed as associated with cytomegalovirus. The authors suggested that the approach could potentially be generalized to other disease states and immunological phenotypes. Most TCR sequences were seen in very few donors, while some public TCRs were found in many individuals. In both the original and validation cohorts, the classifier was reported to diagnose cytomegalovirus status with high specificity and sensitivity. In vitro tests confirmed that a few of the cytomegalovirus-associated TCR beta chains recognize cytomegalovirus antigens. A later analysis found that TCRs clustered in the first cohort also tended to co-occur in the roughly 120 validation repertoires, with more than 90% of cluster scores above 0.

The donors belonged to the validation cohort of 120 subjects, which was separate from the 666-subject first cohort. For CDR1 and CDR2, the germline V gene lists MDHEN and SYDVKM. There are 15 amino acids in the CDR3, from cysteine to phenylalanine inclusive. Left in the record is the CDR3 DNA by itself, 45 bases read in frame from the first base. Trimming takes 10 bases from V and 2 bases from J, and the germline ends sit 18 bases apart. This sequence originates from a man in his late teens or twenties in good health and CMV-seronegative. The chain is made from TRBV28 and TRBJ2-1; TRBD2 is a possible D gene, resting on 7 matching bases. Sequences were obtained from PBMCs. Here the CDR3 is given as CAIKGGGDAYNEQFF. Read as DNA, the sequence is TGTGCCATTAAGGGGGGAGGGGACGCCTACAATGAGCAGTTCTTC.